This T cell receptor beta chain was observed in a study of beta chain features in type 1 diabetes. Germline CDR1 GTSNPN, CDR2 SVGIG (reference sequence). Trimming removed 1 base from V and 5 bases from J; junction bases left unmatched: 6. This CDR3 comprises 15 residues. The sequenced template was cDNA made from the entire isolated RNA. Measured with immunoSEQ multiplex PCR; TCRdb has only the in-frame clones, and not every one. The data contain 310,000 or so clones, roughly 9.6% of them singletons. A few counts support this clone. The chain is built from TRBV30 and TRBJ2-3, with TRBD2 matching over 10 bases. The TCR was taken from a woman aged 25 to 39 in good health. The sample comprised naive CD4+ T cells from blood. The CDR3 is CAWSASGSGGDTQYF. For the CDR3, the DNA is TGTGCCTGGAGTGCTAGCGGGAGTGGTGGAGATACGCAGTATTTT.